Each of the 9 T cell receptor beta chains below was sequenced from the same sample in a study of technical replicates of blood from several donors. Clones were sequenced by immunoSEQ multiplex PCR, and TCRdb holds only the in-frame ones, with some missing. The sample records 70,000 to 85,000 clones, about 91% being singletons. Sequenced: T cells isolated from PBMCs. All receptors come from a human donor in good health.

This clone was seen a single time. V is TRBV4-1 and J is TRBJ2-5; D is perhaps TRBD2 (6 bases). V was pared by 0 bases and J by 0 bases, with 17 bases between. CDR3 length: 18 amino acids. CDR1 and CDR2 from the germline V gene are MGHRA and YSYEKL. The CDR3 DNA reads as TGCGCCAGCAGCCAAGATCTTAGCGGAATACCTTACCAAGAGACCCAGTACTTC. This encodes CASSQDLSGIPYQETQYF.

The V call is TRBV6-1, the J call TRBJ1-5; 7 positions agree with TRBD1. Germline V gives CDR1 MNHNS, CDR2 SASEGT. The CDR3 totals 17 residues. J was trimmed by 7 bases and V by 2 bases; bases with no gene match: 14. CDR3 DNA sequence: TGTGCCAGCAGTGAATTAGGGACAGCCCGTTTGTACCAGCCCCAGCATTTT. This gives the protein CASSELGTARLYQPQHF.

The chain recombines TRBV27 with TRBJ2-7, with unresolved D. With 1 base removed from V and 1 base from J, the gap between germline ends came to 5 bases. The V gene's germline CDR1 is MNHEY and CDR2 SMNVEV (reference sequence). This CDR3 region has 13 residues. This CDR3 reads CASSLYGSYEQYF. CDR3 sequence (DNA): TGTGCCAGCAGTTTATACGGGTCCTACGAGCAGTACTTC.

The chain joins TRBV5-6 to TRBJ1-5; D gene ambiguous. Germline V gene sequence: CDR1 SGHDT, CDR2 YYEEEE. The CDR3 totals 16 residues. With 1 base removed from V and 2 bases from J, the gap between germline ends came to 13 bases. CDR3 in amino acids: CASSLFLAGGNQPQHF. The CDR3 DNA follows: TGTGCCAGCAGCTTGTTCCTTGCCGGGGGCAATCAGCCCCAGCATTTT.

The chain couples TRBV11-3 to TRBJ2-7; TRBD1 matches at 10 bases. Germline V lookup: CDR1 SGHNT, CDR2 YENEEA. Germline trimming cut 6 bases from V and 3 bases from J; bases unmatched to any gene: 8. This CDR3 has 15 residues. The CDR3 is CASSLRDRGNYEQYF. The CDR3 DNA reads TGTGCCAGCAGTCTCCGGGACAGGGGCAACTACGAGCAGTACTTC.

The chain links TRBV7-6 to TRBJ2-7, with D perhaps TRBD2 (5 bases). The germline V and J ends were trimmed by 5 bases and 4 bases, with 15 bases remaining between them. Germline-derived CDR1 and CDR2 are SGHVS and FNYEAQ. There are 14 residues in the CDR3. CDR3 loop: CASSAGREKYEQYF. CDR3 sequence (DNA): TGTGCCAGCAGCGCGGGTCGGGAAAAGTACGAGCAGTACTTC.

The chain has TRBV27 and TRBJ2-7; TRBD1 agrees at 11 bases. J was trimmed by 4 bases and V by 5 bases; bases with no gene match: 7. The CDR3 runs 15 residues. Per the germline V gene, CDR1 is MNHEY and CDR2 is SMNVEV (reference sequence). The CDR3 DNA sequence: TGTGCCAGCAGTCGCGGGGACAGGGGGACTTACGAGCAGTACTTC. Protein product: CASSRGDRGTYEQYF.

This chain uses TRBV4-1 with TRBJ2-7, with a tentative D call TRBD2 (5 bases). Germline CDR1 and CDR2: MGHRA and YSYEKL. V was pared by 1 base and J by 3 bases, with 10 bases between. The CDR3 loop spans 14 amino acids. This CDR3 is CASSQGGGNYEQYF. The DNA of the CDR3 is TGCGCCAGCAGCCAAGGAGGAGGAAACTACGAGCAGTACTTC.

The V and J genes are TRBV30 and TRBJ1-5; the D is unclear. This CDR3 region has 13 residues. Germline CDR1 and CDR2: GTSNPN and SVGIG (reference sequence). The V gene lost 4 bases and the J gene lost 0 bases, with 7 bases spanning the gap. The CDR3 DNA follows: TGTGCCTGGAACAAGAATAGCAATCAGCCCCAGCATTTT. Translation gives CAWNKNSNQPQHF.